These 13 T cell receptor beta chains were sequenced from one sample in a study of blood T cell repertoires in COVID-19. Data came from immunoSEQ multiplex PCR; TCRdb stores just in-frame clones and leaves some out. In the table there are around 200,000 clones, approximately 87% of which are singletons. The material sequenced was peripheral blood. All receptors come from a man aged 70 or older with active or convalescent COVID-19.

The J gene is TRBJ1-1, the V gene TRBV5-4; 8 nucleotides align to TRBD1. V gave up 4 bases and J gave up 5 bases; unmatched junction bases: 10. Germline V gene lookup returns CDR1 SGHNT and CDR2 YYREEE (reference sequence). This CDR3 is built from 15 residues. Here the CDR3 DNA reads TGTGCCAGCAGCCTTCGAGACAGGGGACGAACTGAAGCTTTCTTT. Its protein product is CASSLRDRGRTEAFF.

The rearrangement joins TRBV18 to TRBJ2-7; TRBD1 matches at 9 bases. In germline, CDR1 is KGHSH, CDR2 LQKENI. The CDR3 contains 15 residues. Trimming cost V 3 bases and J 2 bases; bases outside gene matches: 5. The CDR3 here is CASSPDRGRTYEQYF. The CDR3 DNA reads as TGTGCCAGCTCACCGGACAGGGGCAGGACCTACGAGCAGTACTTC.

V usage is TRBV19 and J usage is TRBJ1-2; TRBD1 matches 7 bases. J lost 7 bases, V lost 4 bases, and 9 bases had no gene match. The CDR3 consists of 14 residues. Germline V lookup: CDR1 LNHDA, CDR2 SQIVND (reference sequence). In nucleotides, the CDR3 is TGTGCCAGTAGTACCCCGACAGGGAGGCTTGGCTACACCTTC. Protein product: CASSTPTGRLGYTF.

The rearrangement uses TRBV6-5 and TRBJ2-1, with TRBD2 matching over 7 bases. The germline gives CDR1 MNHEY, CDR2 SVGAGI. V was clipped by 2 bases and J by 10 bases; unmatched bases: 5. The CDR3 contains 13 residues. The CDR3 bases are TGTGCCAGCAGTTACAGACCGGGACTAGAGCAGTTCTTC. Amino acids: CASSYRPGLEQFF.

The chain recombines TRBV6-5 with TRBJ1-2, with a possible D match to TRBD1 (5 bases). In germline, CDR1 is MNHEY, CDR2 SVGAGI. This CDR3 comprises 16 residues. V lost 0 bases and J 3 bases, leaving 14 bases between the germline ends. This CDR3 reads CASSYSTWGLYYGYTF. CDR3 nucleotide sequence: TGTGCCAGCAGTTACTCGACCTGGGGCCTCTACTATGGCTACACCTTC.

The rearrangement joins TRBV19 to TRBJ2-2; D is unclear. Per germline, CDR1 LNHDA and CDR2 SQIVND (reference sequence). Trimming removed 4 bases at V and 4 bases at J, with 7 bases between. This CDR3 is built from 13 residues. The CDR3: CASSRASTGELFF. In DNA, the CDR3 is TGTGCCAGTAGTAGGGCAAGCACCGGGGAGCTGTTTTTT.

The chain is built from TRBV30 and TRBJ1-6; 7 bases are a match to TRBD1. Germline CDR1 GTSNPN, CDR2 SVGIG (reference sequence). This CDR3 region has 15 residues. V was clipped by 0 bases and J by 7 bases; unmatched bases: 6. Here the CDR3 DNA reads TGTGCCTGGAGTGTACTAGGGGGCTGGAATTCACCCCTCCACTTT. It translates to CAWSVLGGWNSPLHF.

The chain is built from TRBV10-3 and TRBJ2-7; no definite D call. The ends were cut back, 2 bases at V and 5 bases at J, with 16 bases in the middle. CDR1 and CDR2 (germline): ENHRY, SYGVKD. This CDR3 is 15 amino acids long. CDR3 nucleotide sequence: TGTGCCATCAGTGAGCAGACTCCGGCACGCCACGAGCAGTACTTC. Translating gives CAISEQTPARHEQYF.

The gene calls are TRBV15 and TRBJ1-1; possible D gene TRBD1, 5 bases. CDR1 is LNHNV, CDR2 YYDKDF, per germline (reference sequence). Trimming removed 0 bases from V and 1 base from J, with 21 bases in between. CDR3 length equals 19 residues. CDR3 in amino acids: CATSRDRAGRKDRNTEAFF. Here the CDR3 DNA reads TGTGCCACCAGCAGAGATAGGGCAGGGAGGAAGGACCGGAACACTGAAGCTTTCTTT.

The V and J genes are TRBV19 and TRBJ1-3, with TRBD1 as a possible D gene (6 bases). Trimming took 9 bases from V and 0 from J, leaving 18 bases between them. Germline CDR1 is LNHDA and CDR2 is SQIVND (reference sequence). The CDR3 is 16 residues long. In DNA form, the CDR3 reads TGTGCCAGCCTCATGGGGGGGGCAGCCTCTGGAAACACCATATATTTT. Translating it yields CASLMGGAASGNTIYF.

CDR3 in DNA: TGTGCCAGCGGGGACAGGGCGAACTATGGCTACACCTTC. Amino acid sequence: CASGDRANYGYTF. The chain is built from TRBV7-2 and TRBJ1-2; 9 positions agree with TRBD1. The CDR3 sequence is 13 residues long. J was trimmed by 2 bases and V by 8 bases; bases with no gene match: 3. Germline assignment: CDR1 SGHTA and CDR2 FQGNSA.

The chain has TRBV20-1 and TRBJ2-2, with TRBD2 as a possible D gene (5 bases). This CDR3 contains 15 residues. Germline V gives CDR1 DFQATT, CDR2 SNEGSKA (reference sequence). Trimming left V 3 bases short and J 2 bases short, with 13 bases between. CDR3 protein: CSASASGLNTGELFF. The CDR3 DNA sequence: TGCAGTGCTAGTGCGTCTGGACTTAACACCGGGGAGCTGTTTTTT.

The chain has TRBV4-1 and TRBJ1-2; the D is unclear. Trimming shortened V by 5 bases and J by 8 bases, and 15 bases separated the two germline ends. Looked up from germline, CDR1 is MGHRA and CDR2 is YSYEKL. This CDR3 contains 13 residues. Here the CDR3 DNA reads TGCGCCAGCAGCTGGAGAGGTGGGGAGGGCTACACCTTC. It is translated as CASSWRGGEGYTF.